This entry lists 30 T cell receptor beta chains sequenced from one sample in a study of blood T cell repertoires in COVID-19. Assay: immunoSEQ multiplex PCR; the TCRdb copy retains only in-frame clones and omits some. The sample records around 200,000 clones, approximately 87% being singletons. The sample was peripheral blood. The receptors originated from a man in his sixties who had recovered from COVID-19.

The chain links TRBV11-3 to TRBJ2-1, with TRBD2 matching 15 bases. The CDR3 spans 18 residues. Germline V CDR1 and CDR2: SGHNT, YENEEA. J gave up 8 bases and V 1 base, and 9 bases lay outside the gene matches. CDR3 region: CASSLAWGLAGGRDEQFF. The CDR3 region has the DNA TGTGCCAGCAGCTTAGCCTGGGGACTAGCGGGAGGCCGGGATGAGCAGTTCTTC. Full variable domain (remainder filled in from reference TRBV11-3 and TRBJ2-1): EAGVVQSPRYKIIEKKQPVAFWCNPISGHNTLYWYLQNLGQGPELLIRYENEEAVDDSQLPKDRFSAERLKGVDSTLKIQPAELGDSAVYLCASSLAWGLAGGRDEQFFGPGTRLTVL.

This rearrangement joins TRBV21-1 to TRBJ1-1; TRBD1, the table's D call, lacks a check against the DNA. TRBV21-1 represents a pseudogene. This CDR3 has 14 amino acids. The CDR3 DNA is TGTGCCAGCAGCAAAGGGGGGACAGCATGTGAAGCTTTCTTT. It translates to CASSKGGTACEAFF.

The V and J genes are TRBV5-5 and TRBJ1-4; the match to TRBD1 covers 8 bases. The germline gives CDR1 SGHKS, CDR2 YYEKEE (reference sequence). This CDR3 has 18 amino acids. Losses at the gene ends were 0 bases for V and 0 bases for J; bases not matched to a gene: 7. CDR3 DNA: TGTGCCAGCAGCTTGGCCGTCGACAGGGGCACAACTAATGAAAAACTGTTTTTT. Its translation: CASSLAVDRGTTNEKLFF.

This chain links TRBV7-2 with TRBJ2-7; 7 bases are a match to TRBD2. This CDR3 spans 17 amino acids. CDR1 and CDR2 from the germline V gene are SGHTA and FQGNSA. V dropped 4 bases and J dropped 2; count of bases not matched to a gene: 14. In DNA, the CDR3 is TGTGCCAGCAGCTCGAGGGTGGGGGGGGAGAAGACCTACGAGCAGTACTTC. It yields the protein CASSSRVGGEKTYEQYF.

This clone was picked up one time. CDR3 DNA: TGTGCCAGTAGTATAGGCCGGGGAACTTCTGGGGCCAACGTCCTGACTTTC. The encoded protein is CASSIGRGTSGANVLTF. V and J are TRBV19 and TRBJ2-6; D perhaps matches TRBD2 (5 bases). Germline loops: CDR1 LNHDA, CDR2 SQIVND (reference sequence). The CDR3 is 17 amino acids. The V end lost 1 base, the J end lost 1 base, and 11 bases lay between the germline ends. The variable domain in full, with the rest retrieved from reference TRBV19 and TRBJ2-6, is DGGITQSPKYLFRKEGQNVTLSCEQNLNHDAMYWYRQDPGQGLRLIYYSQIVNDFQKGDIAEGYSVSREKKESFPLTVTSAQKNPTAFYLCASSIGRGTSGANVLTFGAGSRLTVL.

A remark on this clone: The same CDR3 can be traced to other DNA sequences in this sample. The CDR3 sequence is CASSLEQGYGYTF. The CDR3 DNA reads as TGCGCCAGCAGCTTGGAACAGGGCTATGGCTACACCTTC. This sequence joins TRBV5-1 and TRBJ1-2; a possible D gene is TRBD1 (6 bases). In germline, CDR1 is SGHRS, CDR2 YFSETQ. Trimming shortened V by 0 bases and J by 4 bases, and 7 bases separated the two germline ends. The CDR3 has 13 residues.

The chain couples TRBV10-3 to TRBJ1-1; 9 bases line up with TRBD1. CDR1 and CDR2 from the germline V gene are ENHRY and SYGVKD. With V trimmed by 7 bases and J by 2 bases, 14 bases remained unmatched. This CDR3 is 17 amino acids long. The CDR3 DNA follows: TGTGCCATCAAGACAGGGGGAGGGGGACGGGAAAACACTGAAGCTTTCTTT. Protein product: CAIKTGGGGRENTEAFF.

This clone was counted between two and nine times. V usage is TRBV3-1 (or the pseudogene TRBV3-2) and J usage is TRBJ1-3, with D perhaps matching TRBD1 (5 bases). The length of the CDR3 is 16 residues. Germline V lookup: CDR1 LGHDT, CDR2 YNNKEL (reference sequence). V was cut by 2 bases and J by 7 bases, with 18 bases left in between. The CDR3 sequence: CASSQSPVQVGNTIYF. DNA of the CDR3: TGTGCCAGCAGCCAATCCCCGGTACAGGTTGGGAACACCATATATTTT.

This clone was seen a single time. The chain has TRBV19 and TRBJ1-5; D is perhaps TRBD1 (6 bases). Germline-derived CDR1 and CDR2 are LNHDA and SQIVND (reference sequence). Deletions cut 5 bases from V and 5 bases from J, with 10 bases between. The CDR3 runs to 13 residues. The CDR3 reads CASSPDSYQPQHF. The CDR3 region has the DNA TGTGCCAGTAGTCCGGACAGTTATCAGCCCCAGCATTTT.

On this clone itself: This sample also contains other DNA sequences that code for the same CDR3. V and J are TRBV28 and TRBJ2-7; no clear D. Trimming cost V 5 bases and J 3 bases, with 5 bases left between them. CDR1 is MDHEN and CDR2 is SYDVKM in the germline V gene. This CDR3 comprises 11 residues. In nucleotides, the CDR3 is TGTGCCAGCAGTGCTAGCTACGAGCAGTACTTC. The encoded protein is CASSASYEQYF.

The chain carries TRBV19 and TRBJ1-4, with TRBD1 identical over 7 bases. V was clipped by 9 bases and J by 8 bases; unmatched bases: 15. Germline V gives CDR1 LNHDA, CDR2 SQIVND (reference sequence). The CDR3 consists of 15 residues. CDR3 in DNA: TGTGCCAGCAGTCCTGGGGGACAGCGGAGGGAAAAACTGTTTTTT. Protein sequence: CASSPGGQRREKLFF.

J is TRBJ1-2 and V is TRBV9; 8 nucleotides agree with TRBD1. CDR3 size: 19 residues. Germline loops: CDR1 SGDLS, CDR2 YYNGEE. Unmatched junction bases numbered 22, after V lost 3 bases and J lost 6 bases. The CDR3 loop reads CASSELRTGQEPQRDGYTF. CDR3 coding DNA: TGTGCCAGCAGCGAACTGCGTACGGGACAGGAGCCTCAGAGGGATGGCTACACCTTC. Full variable domain (rest looked up from reference TRBV9 and TRBJ1-2): DSGVTQTPKHLITATGQRVTLRCSPRSGDLSVYWYQQSLDQGLQFLIQYYNGEERAKGNILERFSAQQFPDLHSELNLSSLELGDSALYFCASSELRTGQEPQRDGYTFGSGTRLTVV.

CDR3 region: CASSPRGAADTQYF. The CDR3 DNA follows: TGCGCCAGCAGCCCCCGGGGGGCGGCAGATACGCAGTATTTT. This chain links TRBV5-1 with TRBJ2-3; a weak D match, TRBD2 (7 bases). The CDR3 has 14 amino acids. Trimming took 4 bases from V and 4 from J, leaving 13 bases between them. Looked up from germline, CDR1 is SGHRS and CDR2 is YFSETQ.

The chain uses TRBV30 and TRBJ2-1; D gene ambiguous. V dropped 4 bases and J dropped 5 bases, with 9 bases sitting between them. CDR1 GTSNPN and CDR2 SVGIG come from the germline V gene (reference sequence). This CDR3 comprises 12 residues. The CDR3 spells CAWTENHNEQFF. The CDR3, as DNA: TGTGCCTGGACGGAGAATCACAATGAGCAGTTCTTC.

The CDR3 DNA follows: TGTGCCAGCAGCCAAGCCAGCGGGAGGGACACCGGGGAGCTGTTTTTT. Protein product: CASSQASGRDTGELFF. The V gene is TRBV4-2, the J gene TRBJ2-2, with TRBD2 matching 10 bases. This CDR3 region has 16 residues. The V and J ends lost 1 base and 3 bases, in that order; junction bases with no gene match: 2. Looked up from germline, CDR1 is LGHNA and CDR2 is YNFKEQ.

This chain links TRBV21-1 with TRBJ2-3; the table calls TRBD2, which could not be checked here. TRBV21-1 is a pseudogene. This CDR3 spans 18 amino acids. The CDR3 is CASAPSRASGFSTDTQYF. CDR3 nucleotide sequence: TGTGCCAGCGCCCCCTCGAGGGCTAGCGGCTTCAGCACAGATACGCAGTATTTT.

This chain links TRBV6-2 or TRBV6-3 with TRBJ2-3; 8 bases line up with TRBD1. Germline V gene data show CDR1 as MNHEY and CDR2 as SVGEGT. V trimming: 5 bases; J trimming: 3 bases; junction bases outside the gene matches: 7. This CDR3 comprises 15 residues. The CDR3 DNA sequence: TGTGCCAGCAGTACCGGACAGGGTGTGACAGATACGCAGTATTTT. Translation gives CASSTGQGVTDTQYF.

This clone was recorded only once. The chain recombines TRBV5-1 with TRBJ2-7; D gene uncertain. The CDR3 is 13 amino acids. The V and J ends lost 0 bases and 9 bases respectively, with 13 bases between them. The germline V gene has CDR1 SGHRS and CDR2 YFSETQ. The CDR3 here is CASSLGMNEVQYF. The CDR3 nucleotides are TGCGCCAGCAGCTTGGGAATGAACGAGGTGCAGTACTTC.

The CDR3 nucleotides read TGTGCCAGCAGTGACACAGGGGGGACAGATACGCAGTATTTT. It codes for CASSDTGGTDTQYF. The J gene is TRBJ2-3, the V gene TRBV6-4, with 8 bases identical to TRBD1. The germline CDR1 and CDR2 sequences are MRHNA and SNTAGT. This CDR3 region has 14 residues. Trimming took 2 bases from V and 3 from J; bases not matched to a gene: 1.

The chain employs TRBV6-4 and TRBJ2-6; TRBD1 matches at 8 bases. CDR1 and CDR2 (germline): MRHNA, SNTAGT. Losses at the gene ends were 6 bases for V and 1 base for J; bases not matched to a gene: 5. The CDR3 is made up of 16 amino acids. The CDR3 bases are TGTGCCAGCAGGATGACAGGGGCTTCTGGGGCCAACGTCCTGACTTTC. Amino acid sequence: CASRMTGASGANVLTF.

This sequence joins TRBV27 and TRBJ2-5; the match to TRBD2 covers 12 bases. The V gene's germline CDR1 is MNHEY and CDR2 SMNVEV (reference sequence). The trim removed 5 bases at V and 5 bases at J, leaving 6 bases unmatched. This CDR3 has 15 residues. The CDR3 sequence is CASSRTSGDRETQYF. CDR3 DNA: TGTGCCAGCAGTCGGACTAGCGGGGATAGGGAGACCCAGTACTTC.

As DNA, the CDR3 is TGTGCCAGCAGTTACTCGCAGATCTTTTACAATGAGCAGTTCTTC. Its translation is CASSYSQIFYNEQFF. The V gene is TRBV6-2 or TRBV6-3, the J gene TRBJ2-1, with D unresolved. Trimming took 0 bases from V and 4 from J, leaving 10 bases between them. From germline, CDR1 is MNHEY and CDR2 SVGEGT. CDR3 length: 15 amino acids.

This clone occurred once. The V and J genes are TRBV11-2 and TRBJ1-2, with no clear D. The CDR3 is 13 amino acids. Trimming shortened V by 3 bases and J by 4 bases, and 9 bases separated the two germline ends. CDR1 and CDR2 (germline): SGHAT, FQNNGV. CDR3 sequence reads: CASSFGRSYGYTF. The CDR3 bases are TGTGCCAGCAGCTTTGGCCGGAGCTATGGCTACACCTTC.

This clone was recorded a few times. The chain combines TRBV6-1 with TRBJ1-6; 8 nucleotides line up with TRBD1. The CDR3 covers 15 residues. Germline V CDR1 and CDR2: MNHNS, SASEGT. V shed 2 bases and J 5 bases; nucleotides not matched to a gene: 2. CDR3 sequence: CASSEQGADNSPLHF. The DNA for the CDR3 is TGTGCCAGCAGTGAACAGGGGGCCGATAATTCACCCCTCCACTTT.

J is TRBJ2-7 and V is TRBV25-1; a weak D match, TRBD1 (6 bases). The length of the CDR3 is 14 residues. The V and J ends lost 2 bases and 4 bases respectively, with 12 bases between them. CDR1 and CDR2 from the germline V gene are MGHDK and SYGVNS. The CDR3 DNA reads as TGTGCCAGCAGTGAAGTACAGGGTCCTTACGAGCAGTACTTC. Amino acids: CASSEVQGPYEQYF.

The rearrangement joins TRBV5-4 to TRBJ2-2; no reliable D call. Germline V gene data show CDR1 as SGHNT and CDR2 as YYREEE (reference sequence). The CDR3 is 13 residues long. This CDR3 is CARHDTNTGELFF. The CDR3 coding sequence is TGTGCGAGACACGACACGAACACCGGGGAGCTGTTTTTT.

The chain couples TRBV21-1 to TRBJ1-5. TRBV21-1 is noted as a pseudogene. This CDR3 spans 15 amino acids. The CDR3 reads CASSKALRSNQPQHF. As DNA, the CDR3 is TGTGCCAGCAGCAAAGCGCTGAGGTCGAATCAGCCCCAGCATTTT.

The chain employs TRBV5-1 and TRBJ1-2; D call uncertain. The V end lost 0 bases, the J end lost 4 bases, and 13 bases lay between the germline ends. Germline CDR1 SGHRS, CDR2 YFSETQ. This CDR3 region has 15 residues. CDR3 DNA: TGCGCCAGCAGCTTGGAGCCGTCCCGTTCCTATGGCTACACCTTC. It specifies CASSLEPSRSYGYTF.

The chain carries TRBV19 and TRBJ1-2; 7 bases are shared with TRBD1. This CDR3 comprises 17 residues. Germline loops: CDR1 LNHDA, CDR2 SQIVND (reference sequence). The trim removed 5 bases at V and 4 bases at J, leaving 16 bases unmatched. This CDR3 reads CASSPKTNPGQPYGYTF. In DNA form, the CDR3 reads TGTGCCAGTAGTCCTAAAACCAACCCGGGACAGCCCTATGGCTACACCTTC.

The genes are TRBV21-1 and TRBJ2-1; TRBD2 is taken as the D call from the table, unchecked against the DNA. TRBV21-1 is assigned pseudogene status. The CDR3 length is 17 residues. CDR3 bases: TGTGCCAGCAGCAAGGGAGGGGGACTGGGGTCCTACAATGAGCAGTTCTTC. It encodes CASSKGGGLGSYNEQFF.